Each of the 24 T cell receptor beta chains below was sequenced from the same sample in a study of T cells after yellow fever vaccination. TCRdb used MiXCR to reprocess the 5' RACE reads, holding one entry per CDR3 protein. The table records around 590,000 distinct CDR3 sequences, roughly an eighth of them present only once. The sample consisted of PBMCs, taken on the day of the yellow fever booster vaccination. The receptors come from a man aged 25-45 years who received the YFV17D yellow fever vaccine.

This chain links TRBV19 with TRBJ1-2; D is undetermined. This CDR3 is 11 amino acids long. Germline loops: CDR1 LNHDA, CDR2 SQIVND (reference sequence). Trimming shortened V by 7 bases and J by 5 bases, and 8 bases separated the two germline ends. CDR3 in amino acids: CASTNEYGYTF. In DNA, the CDR3 is TGTGCCAGTACCAACGAATATGGCTACACCTTC.

The chain combines TRBV6-2 or TRBV6-3 with TRBJ2-3, with 10 positions matching TRBD2. This CDR3 is built from 16 residues. The V and J ends lost 2 bases and 0 bases, in that order; junction bases with no gene match: 2. Germline V lookup: CDR1 MNHEY, CDR2 SVGEGT. Here the CDR3 reads CASSYRTSGSTDTQYF. The DNA for the CDR3 is TGTGCCAGCAGTTACCGGACTAGCGGAAGCACAGATACGCAGTATTTT.

The chain couples TRBV20-1 to TRBJ2-3, with TRBD2 matching 10 bases. The germline CDR1 and CDR2 sequences are DFQATT and SNEGSKA (reference sequence). V was clipped by 5 bases and J by 0 bases; unmatched bases: 11. There are 17 residues in the CDR3. CDR3 sequence reads: CSAFIAGGAASTDTQYF. The CDR3 coding sequence is TGCAGTGCTTTCATAGCGGGAGGCGCGGCTAGCACAGATACGCAGTATTTT.

The chain recombines TRBV7-9 with TRBJ2-7, with TRBD2 matching over 9 bases. Per germline, CDR1 SEHNR and CDR2 FQNEAQ (reference sequence). V gave up 2 bases and J gave up 7 bases; unmatched junction bases: 9. CDR3 size: 15 residues. The CDR3, as DNA: TGTGCCAGCAGCTTACTGCTAGCGGGGTTAGAGGAGCAGTACTTC. This sequence encodes CASSLLLAGLEEQYF.

This clonotype was picked up a small number of times. The chain has TRBV20-1 and TRBJ2-3, with 9 bases fitting TRBD2. V was clipped by 3 bases and J by 4 bases; unmatched bases: 8. CDR3 size: 15 residues. Germline V gene data show CDR1 as DFQATT and CDR2 as SNEGSKA (reference sequence). The CDR3 loop reads CSASGPSGVPDTQYF. The CDR3 bases are TGCAGTGCTAGTGGGCCTAGCGGGGTTCCAGATACGCAGTATTTT.

This clonotype was detected a few times. This chain joins TRBV24-1 and TRBJ2-4; TRBD2 matches at 9 bases. The CDR3 totals 20 residues. Germline V gene data show CDR1 as KGHDR and CDR2 as SFDVKD. V was pared by 4 bases and J by 3 bases, with 18 bases of the junction left unmatched. DNA for the CDR3: TGTGCCACCAGTGAATTACTAGCGGGCCACGATTGGGTATTCAAAAACATTCAGTACTTC. Amino acid sequence: CATSELLAGHDWVFKNIQYF.

The gene calls are TRBV7-2 and TRBJ1-4; D may be TRBD1 (5 bases). The V and J ends lost 1 base and 7 bases respectively, with 13 bases between them. This CDR3 comprises 15 residues. Germline V gene lookup returns CDR1 SGHTA and CDR2 FQGNSA. In DNA, the CDR3 is TGTGCCAGCAGCTTAGATGGTGGGGGGACTGAAAAACTGTTTTTT. The encoded protein is CASSLDGGGTEKLFF.

This clonotype was observed a few times. The rearrangement joins TRBV27 to TRBJ2-1, with 11 bases matching TRBD2. Per germline, CDR1 MNHEY and CDR2 SMNVEV (reference sequence). The CDR3 has 16 amino acids. J was trimmed by 6 bases and V by 6 bases; bases with no gene match: 10. CDR3 amino acids: CASRIWLAGGSNEQFF. The CDR3 region has the DNA TGTGCCAGCAGGATTTGGCTAGCGGGAGGTAGCAATGAGCAGTTCTTC.

This clonotype was counted only a few times. The rearrangement joins TRBV23-1 to TRBJ2-7; possibly TRBD1 or TRBD2 for D (5 bases each). TRBV23-1 is an open reading frame, and its role is uncertain. The CDR3 has 15 amino acids. Trimming stripped 7 bases from V and 1 base from J, with 17 bases between. CDR3 loop: CASTPRGARSYEQYF. CDR3 coding DNA: TGCGCCAGCACTCCTAGGGGAGCGAGATCCTACGAGCAGTACTTC.

This clonotype was observed a few times. The chain carries TRBV21-1 and TRBJ2-1; the listed D gene, TRBD2, was not tested against the DNA. TRBV21-1 is recorded as a pseudogene. This CDR3 region has 21 residues. The CDR3 DNA reads TGTGCCAGCAGCAAAGTAGGGAGGACTAGCGGGATTTCGGCCCCGAGGGGTGAGCAGTTCTTC. This sequence encodes CASSKVGRTSGISAPRGEQFF.

In this sample, this clonotype turned up a few times. V usage is TRBV15 and J usage is TRBJ1-1; D remains unclear. Trimming took 0 bases from V and 1 from J, leaving 6 bases between them. This CDR3 has 14 amino acids. CDR1 and CDR2 from the germline V gene are LNHNV and YYDKDF (reference sequence). The CDR3 sequence is CATSREQTNTEAFF. CDR3 bases: TGTGCCACCAGCAGAGAACAGACGAACACTGAAGCTTTCTTT. Based on the CDR3 plus reference TRBV15 and TRBJ1-1, the full variable domain is DAMVIQNPRYQVTQFGKPVTLSCSQTLNHNVMYWYQQKSSQAPKLLFHYYDKDFNNEADTPDNFQSRRPNTSFCFLDIRSPGLGDTAMYLCATSREQTNTEAFFGQGTRLTVV.

This clonotype was seen more than once but under ten times. V gene TRBV6-2 or TRBV6-3 combines with J gene TRBJ2-1; a possible D gene is TRBD2 (5 bases). Germline CDR1 MNHEY, CDR2 SVGEGT. V lost 2 bases, J lost 10 bases, and 15 bases lay in between. This CDR3 has 14 amino acids. Here the CDR3 reads CASSYGGEPWEQFF. The CDR3 DNA is TGTGCCAGCAGTTACGGAGGCGAGCCTTGGGAGCAGTTCTTC.

V and J are TRBV6-5 and TRBJ2-5, with D possibly matching TRBD2 (6 bases). Trimming cost V 1 base and J 4 bases, with 13 bases left between them. The CDR3 consists of 15 residues. CDR1 and CDR2 (germline): MNHEY, SVGAGI. The CDR3 spells CASSYWIADIETQYF. The CDR3 DNA follows: TGTGCCAGCAGTTACTGGATAGCGGACATAGAGACCCAGTACTTC.

This clonotype showed up just a few times. The gene calls are TRBV9 and TRBJ2-2; 10 nucleotides align to TRBD2. The CDR3 covers 15 residues. Germline V gene lookup returns CDR1 SGDLS and CDR2 YYNGEE. V dropped 3 bases and J dropped 6; count of bases not matched to a gene: 5. The CDR3 DNA is TGTGCCAGCAGCGCTCTAGCGGGAGTCCCCGGGGAGCTGTTTTTT. This gives the protein CASSALAGVPGELFF.

This clonotype was observed a handful of times. J is TRBJ2-2 and V is TRBV6-2 or TRBV6-3; 8 bases match TRBD1. CDR1 is MNHEY, CDR2 SVGEGT, per germline. V trimming: 6 bases; J trimming: 7 bases; junction bases outside the gene matches: 7. The CDR3 runs 14 residues. CDR3 sequence: CASRSGQGIGELFF. In nucleotides, the CDR3 is TGTGCCAGCAGAAGCGGACAGGGTATCGGGGAGCTGTTTTTT.

The gene calls are TRBV2 and TRBJ1-6; 7 bases agree with TRBD1. Germline V gene sequence: CDR1 SNHLY, CDR2 FYNNEI. Trimming cost V 7 bases and J 7 bases; bases outside gene matches: 16. The CDR3 consists of 17 residues. CDR3 residues: CASTFSGQFSNNSPLHF. CDR3 coding DNA: TGTGCCAGCACCTTCTCGGGACAGTTCAGCAACAATTCACCCCTCCACTTT.

This chain connects TRBV7-2 to TRBJ2-1, with unresolved D. This CDR3 contains 15 residues. Germline V gives CDR1 SGHTA, CDR2 FQGNSA. V dropped 5 bases and J dropped 1 base, with 12 bases sitting between them. As DNA, the CDR3 is TGTGCCAGCAGCCCCGGTGGTAGGTCCTACAATGAGCAGTTCTTC. It specifies CASSPGGRSYNEQFF.

There are a few counts of this clonotype. The V gene is TRBV7-2, the J gene TRBJ2-1, with 7 bases lining up with TRBD1. Losses at the gene ends were 2 bases for V and 8 bases for J; bases not matched to a gene: 6. Germline values: CDR1 SGHTA, CDR2 FQGNSA. The CDR3 spans 14 residues. The CDR3 region is CASSLQGVFDEQFF. In nucleotides, the CDR3 is TGTGCCAGCAGCTTACAGGGGGTATTTGATGAGCAGTTCTTC.

This clonotype was seen a few times. The gene calls are TRBV7-9 and TRBJ2-5; D unclear. The germline CDR1 and CDR2 sequences are SEHNR and FQNEAQ (reference sequence). The length of the CDR3 is 14 residues. V was trimmed by 4 bases and J by 4 bases, leaving 13 bases between them. The CDR3, as DNA: TGTGCCAGCAGCTATCTTTCGGACGGAGAGACCCAGTACTTC. It specifies CASSYLSDGETQYF.

CDR3 DNA: TGTGCCAGCAGCTTCACTAGCGGGAGCCACAATGAGCAGTTCTTC. Its translation: CASSFTSGSHNEQFF. The chain recombines TRBV5-6 with TRBJ2-1, with 11 nucleotides matching TRBD2. J gave up 5 bases and V 2 bases, and 3 bases lay outside the gene matches. CDR1 and CDR2 from the germline V gene are SGHDT and YYEEEE. CDR3 length equals 15 residues.

This sequence joins TRBV4-1 and TRBJ1-4; D remains ambiguous. This CDR3 has 15 residues. Germline V lookup: CDR1 MGHRA, CDR2 YSYEKL. V lost 8 bases and J lost 0, with 13 bases in between. The CDR3 DNA sequence: TGCGCCAGCCGACGTCGGGCCACAACTAATGAAAAACTGTTTTTT. This sequence encodes CASRRRATTNEKLFF.

This clonotype was found many times. The chain links TRBV20-1 to TRBJ2-3; possible D gene TRBD2, 6 bases. The V gene lost 6 bases and the J gene lost 5 bases, with 12 bases spanning the gap. Germline lookup yields CDR1 DFQATT and CDR2 SNEGSKA (reference sequence). The CDR3 consists of 12 residues. The DNA for the CDR3 is TGCAGTGCCCAGACTAGGGGAGATACGCAGTATTTT. Its translation: CSAQTRGDTQYF.

This clonotype was detected many times. The chain employs TRBV7-8 and TRBJ1-1; D gene uncertain. The germline CDR1 and CDR2 sequences are SGHVS and FQNEAQ. This CDR3 has 14 residues. V lost 2 bases and J lost 4, with 11 bases in between. The CDR3 nucleotides read TGTGCCAGCAGCTTACTAGTCGCTGGCACTGAAGCTTTCTTT. As protein: CASSLLVAGTEAFF.

The V gene is TRBV20-1, the J gene TRBJ2-7, with D maybe TRBD2 (5 bases). The CDR3 loop spans 13 amino acids. The V gene lost 3 bases and the J gene lost 7 bases, with 16 bases spanning the gap. The germline gives CDR1 DFQATT, CDR2 SNEGSKA (reference sequence). The CDR3 sequence is CSASPGTRGEQYF. The CDR3, as DNA: TGCAGTGCTAGCCCGGGCACCAGAGGGGAGCAGTACTTC.